This T cell receptor (beta chain) stems from a study of T cells after yellow fever vaccination. This clonotype was seen ten or more times. Antigen specificity is unknown. The CDR3 spans 14 residues. The V gene lost 5 bases and the J gene lost 3 bases, with 12 bases spanning the gap. Per the germline V gene, CDR1 is MNHEY and CDR2 is SVGAGI. General observations from the study: Though it reached lower strength, the secondary response hit its peak faster, day 5 versus 15.

One entry per CDR3 protein, called by TCRdb with MiXCR from the 5' RACE reads. The sample lists about 320,000 distinct CDR3 sequences, approximately 4% occurring once. The rearrangement links TRBV6-5 to TRBJ2-3; D is perhaps TRBD2 (5 bases). The receptor was derived from a man in his late teens or twenties who received the YFV17D yellow fever vaccine. Sample: PBMCs, taken 15 days after the yellow fever booster vaccination. The CDR3 DNA reads TGTGCCAGCAGTCCTTGGACGGGAACAGATACGCAGTATTTT. Protein product: CASSPWTGTDTQYF.